The 32 T cell receptor beta chains below all came from one sample that was sequenced in a study of neurological immune-mediated disorders (dated 2019 in TCRdb). The receptor library was made with 5' RACE. The sequencer was an Illumina HiSeq 2500. TCRdb reprocessing: public reads trimmed at Q25 with fastp, clones called with MiXCR, in-frame beta chains kept. Each CDR3 protein appears once, grouped with its most common genes and DNA. The sample contains about 41,000 distinct CDR3 sequences, roughly 2.5% of them found a single time. The ten largest clones represent 12% of the sample. Input material: PBMCs. All receptors derive from a man aged 25 to 45 with multiple sclerosis.

This clonotype was counted many times. V usage is TRBV20-1 and J usage is TRBJ2-7; 8 nucleotides match TRBD2. Trimming at V came to 1 base and at J to 3 bases, leaving 14 bases not matched to a gene. Germline V gives CDR1 DFQATT, CDR2 SNEGSKA (reference sequence). CDR3 length: 17 residues. This chain's CDR3 is CSARGLPAGEDGYEQYF. The CDR3 DNA reads as TGCAGTGCTAGAGGGTTACCAGCGGGAGAAGATGGCTACGAGCAGTACTTC.

This clonotype has ten or more counts. The chain recombines TRBV10-3 with TRBJ2-7, with unresolved D. V gave up 0 bases and J gave up 0 bases, with 9 bases separating them. CDR1 and CDR2 from the germline V gene are ENHRY and SYGVKD. CDR3 length: 15 residues. The CDR3 bases are TGTGCCATCAGTGAGTCGCACGGGTACTCCTACGAGCAGTACTTC. This translates into CAISESHGYSYEQYF.

This clonotype was recorded many times. The V and J genes are TRBV2 and TRBJ2-3; 9 bases map to TRBD1. This CDR3 comprises 16 residues. CDR1 SNHLY and CDR2 FYNNEI come from the germline V gene. The V segment lost 7 bases and the J segment 6 bases; nucleotides outside the gene matches: 14. The CDR3, as DNA: TGTGCCAGCAATATAGCCGGGACAGGGCGGGCGGATACGCAGTATTTT. Amino acids: CASNIAGTGRADTQYF.

This clonotype was found many times. The rearrangement joins TRBV28 to TRBJ2-7; D tentatively fits TRBD1 or TRBD2 (6 bases each). The CDR3 consists of 14 residues. The V gene lost 7 bases and the J gene lost 0 bases, with 13 bases spanning the gap. CDR1 is MDHEN, CDR2 SYDVKM, per germline. The CDR3 DNA reads as TGTGCCAGCAAGGGGGGTGGGAGCTCCTACGAGCAGTACTTC. Translating it yields CASKGGGSSYEQYF.

This clonotype was seen at least ten times. This rearrangement joins TRBV5-1 to TRBJ2-1, with a tentative D call TRBD2 (6 bases). The CDR3 is 14 amino acids. V was clipped by 7 bases and J by 5 bases, with 16 bases between them. Per germline, CDR1 SGHRS and CDR2 YFSETQ. The CDR3 loop reads CASGWTGGNNEQFF. CDR3 nucleotides: TGCGCCAGCGGATGGACCGGCGGGAACAATGAGCAGTTCTTC.

J is TRBJ1-1 and V is TRBV20-1; 8 bases line up with TRBD1. The CDR3 consists of 17 residues. The ends lost 3 bases at V and 0 bases at J; junction bases unmatched: 12. Germline CDR1 reads DFQATT; CDR2 reads SNEGSKA (reference sequence). The CDR3 here is CSASIGAGGLMNTEAFF. The CDR3 DNA reads TGCAGTGCTAGTATCGGGGCAGGGGGCCTTATGAACACTGAAGCTTTCTTT.

In this sample, this clonotype turned up many times. V and J are TRBV4-1 and TRBJ2-7, with D perhaps matching TRBD2 (5 bases). This CDR3 has 15 residues. Germline-derived CDR1 and CDR2 are MGHRA and YSYEKL. Trimming cost V 0 bases and J 5 bases, with 14 bases left between them. CDR3 in DNA: TGCGCCAGCAGCCAAGATCCCAGAGGGCCGGACGAGCAGTACTTC. Translation: CASSQDPRGPDEQYF.

The chain links TRBV18 to TRBJ2-1, with D perhaps assigned TRBD1 or TRBD2 (8 bases each). The ends were cut back, 1 base at V and 9 bases at J, with 37 bases in the middle. The CDR3 is made up of 22 amino acids. The germline V gene has CDR1 KGHSH and CDR2 LQKENI. The CDR3 region has the DNA TGTGCCAGCTCACCACTTCCTACAGGGGGTCCCCTACTAGCGGCTCCGGTTAGTGAGCAGTTCTTC. It translates to CASSPLPTGGPLLAAPVSEQFF.

This clonotype was detected ten times or more. The J gene is TRBJ1-2, the V gene TRBV5-4, with D unresolved. The germline V and J ends were trimmed by 2 bases and 4 bases, with 24 bases remaining between them. The length of the CDR3 is 18 residues. Germline V gives CDR1 SGHNT, CDR2 YYREEE (reference sequence). CDR3 in amino acids: CASSLREYNIAKAYGYTF. DNA of the CDR3: TGTGCCAGCAGCTTAAGGGAGTATAATATCGCCAAGGCCTATGGCTACACCTTC.

This clonotype was counted ten times or more. CDR3 sequence: CASNPVGATYEQYF. The CDR3 DNA is TGTGCCAGCAACCCCGTGGGGGCAACCTACGAGCAGTACTTC. V and J are TRBV7-9 and TRBJ2-7, with D possibly being TRBD1 (6 bases). Germline V gene lookup returns CDR1 SEHNR and CDR2 FQNEAQ (reference sequence). Trimming stripped 7 bases from V and 2 bases from J, with 15 bases between. The CDR3 is 14 residues long.

In its sample, this clonotype was seen many times. This chain uses TRBV20-1 with TRBJ1-5, with D possibly TRBD1 on 5 matching bases. The CDR3 totals 15 residues. Trimming pared 2 bases from V and 3 bases from J, leaving 14 bases between. Germline assignment: CDR1 DFQATT and CDR2 SNEGSKA (reference sequence). The CDR3 protein is CSARQVSGSNQPQHF. The CDR3 DNA sequence: TGCAGTGCTAGACAGGTGTCAGGGTCCAATCAGCCCCAGCATTTT.

Sample share makes this clonotype medium-sized. One junction end does not reproduce the germline sequence, and a read error may be involved. V and J are TRBV2 and TRBJ1-1, with 8 bases matching TRBD1. Germline V gives CDR1 SNHLY, CDR2 FYNNEI. This CDR3 is built from 18 residues. The CDR3 loop is CASSVGSDRAVRNAEAFF. The CDR3 nucleotides read TGTGCCAGCAGTGTGGGCTCGGACAGGGCAGTGAGGAACGCTGAAGCTTTCTTT.

Ten or more counts support this clonotype. Germline and junction disagree at one end, which may indicate a read error. The chain combines TRBV20-1 with TRBJ1-2; possibly TRBD1 for D (6 bases). This CDR3 is 11 amino acids long. Germline CDR1 and CDR2: DFQATT and SNEGSKA (reference sequence). The CDR3 loop is CSARGGGGYTF. DNA of the CDR3: TGCAGTGCGAGAGGGGGAGGTGGCTACACCTTC.

This clonotype has ten or more counts. DNA for the CDR3: TGTGCCAGCAGGACGGACAGGGGAACCTACGAGCAGTACTTC. It yields the protein CASRTDRGTYEQYF. The chain uses TRBV5-4 and TRBJ2-7, with 9 bases aligning to TRBD1. The CDR3 consists of 14 residues. The ends lost 5 bases at V and 2 bases at J; junction bases unmatched: 5. Germline V gene data show CDR1 as SGHNT and CDR2 as YYREEE (reference sequence).

At least ten counts were recorded for this clonotype. The chain employs TRBV5-1 and TRBJ2-3; 9 bases map to TRBD2. The CDR3 totals 16 residues. J gave up 2 bases and V 6 bases, and 10 bases lay outside the gene matches. Germline lookup yields CDR1 SGHRS and CDR2 YFSETQ. Here the CDR3 DNA reads TGCGCCAGCACCGCCCTCAGCGGGGGGCCCACAGATACGCAGTATTTT. It is translated as CASTALSGGPTDTQYF. The full variable domain, rest sourced from reference TRBV5-1 and TRBJ2-3, is KAGVTQTPRYLIKTRGQQVTLSCSPISGHRSVSWYQQTPGQGLQFLFEYFSETQRNKGNFPGRFSGRQFSNSRSEMNVSTLELGDSALYLCASTALSGGPTDTQYFGPGTRLTVL.

This clonotype has ten or more counts. V and J are TRBV6-1 and TRBJ2-7, with D perhaps given as TRBD1 or TRBD2 (5 bases each). V shed 3 bases and J shed 2 bases, with 11 bases lying between them. Germline V gene data show CDR1 as MNHNS and CDR2 as SASEGT. The CDR3 consists of 14 residues. CDR3: CASSDRDEAYEQYF. CDR3 in DNA: TGTGCCAGCAGTGACCGGGACGAGGCCTACGAGCAGTACTTC.

This clonotype has ten or more counts. The chain employs TRBV20-1 and TRBJ2-7; 11 bases agree with TRBD2. The CDR3 has 15 amino acids. In germline, CDR1 is DFQATT, CDR2 SNEGSKA (reference sequence). J was trimmed by 5 bases and V by 5 bases; bases with no gene match: 11. This CDR3 reads CSAVHSLAGDDEQYF. The CDR3 DNA follows: TGCAGTGCTGTACACTCACTAGCGGGAGACGACGAGCAGTACTTC.

This clonotype occurred many times. This chain joins TRBV7-2 and TRBJ2-3; D remains unclear. V dropped 5 bases and J dropped 3 bases, with 15 bases sitting between them. The CDR3 consists of 15 residues. Germline V gene data show CDR1 as SGHTA and CDR2 as FQGNSA. This CDR3 is CASSRLGPTTDTQYF. In nucleotides, the CDR3 is TGTGCCAGCAGCCGTCTGGGCCCTACAACAGATACGCAGTATTTT. Together with reference TRBV7-2 and TRBJ2-3, the CDR3 gives the full variable domain: GAGVSQSPSNKVTEKGKDVELRCDPISGHTALYWYRQSLGQGLEFLIYFQGNSAPDKSGLPSDRFSAERTGGSVSTLTIQRTQQEDSAVYLCASSRLGPTTDTQYFGPGTRLTVL.

This clonotype has ten or more counts. This CDR3 is CASSSTGSAPLHF. CDR3 nucleotides: TGTGCCAGCAGCTCGACAGGGTCAGCACCCCTCCACTTT. The chain recombines TRBV11-2 with TRBJ1-6; 7 positions match TRBD1. V shed 4 bases and J 11 bases; nucleotides not matched to a gene: 5. This CDR3 has 13 amino acids. From germline, CDR1 is SGHAT and CDR2 FQNNGV.

This clonotype came up many times. V usage is TRBV20-1 and J usage is TRBJ1-1; no firm D call. V was cut by 0 bases and J by 11 bases, with 10 bases left in between. The CDR3 consists of 11 residues. Germline V gene sequence: CDR1 DFQATT, CDR2 SNEGSKA (reference sequence). CDR3 loop: CSARDDVGAFF. The CDR3 nucleotides read TGCAGTGCTAGAGATGACGTTGGGGCTTTCTTT.

This clonotype was seen repeatedly, ten times or more. V and J are TRBV7-9 and TRBJ2-7; 9 nucleotides align to TRBD2. This CDR3 has 15 residues. The trim removed 5 bases at V and 2 bases at J, leaving 7 bases unmatched. The V gene's germline CDR1 is SEHNR and CDR2 FQNEAQ (reference sequence). CDR3: CASSKPERGAYEQYF. CDR3 nucleotides: TGTGCCAGCAGCAAGCCTGAGCGGGGGGCCTACGAGCAGTACTTC.

Many counts were recorded for this clonotype. The rearrangement links TRBV7-8 to TRBJ2-3; no firm D call. Germline-derived CDR1 and CDR2 are SGHVS and FQNEAQ. This CDR3 spans 10 amino acids. The V end was cut by 5 bases, the J end by 9 bases, with 6 bases between. The CDR3 DNA reads TGTGCCAGCAGCCATGAGACGCAGTATTTT. Protein sequence: CASSHETQYF.

This clonotype was picked up many times. This sequence joins TRBV20-1 and TRBJ2-5, with D perhaps TRBD2 (5 bases). The CDR3 length is 15 residues. From germline, CDR1 is DFQATT and CDR2 SNEGSKA (reference sequence). The CDR3 sequence: CSGPDSQNNQETQYF. CDR3 nucleotides: TGCAGCGGGCCGGACTCCCAGAACAACCAAGAGACCCAGTACTTC.

Many counts were recorded for this clonotype. The V and J genes are TRBV5-4 and TRBJ2-5; maybe TRBD2 (6 bases). This CDR3 region has 17 residues. The germline CDR1 and CDR2 sequences are SGHNT and YYREEE (reference sequence). V was cut by 3 bases and J by 3 bases, with 21 bases left in between. CDR3 sequence: CASSSNPLASIKETQYF. The CDR3 DNA follows: TGTGCCAGCAGCTCTAACCCTCTAGCGTCCATTAAAGAGACCCAGTACTTC.

This clonotype was counted many times. The chain uses TRBV4-3 and TRBJ2-7; D is perhaps TRBD1 (6 bases). This CDR3 spans 13 amino acids. Per germline, CDR1 LGHNA and CDR2 YSLEER. Between the trimmed V and J ends, which lost 3 bases and 3 bases, there was a span of 9 bases. CDR3 protein: CASSQYRDYEQYF. CDR3 nucleotides: TGCGCCAGCAGCCAGTACAGGGACTACGAGCAGTACTTC.

The table lists this clonotype with many counts. The rearrangement uses TRBV3-1 and TRBJ2-2; TRBD2 is a possible D gene (6 bases). Germline CDR1 reads LGHDT; CDR2 reads YNNKEL (reference sequence). This CDR3 is built from 16 residues. V shed 4 bases and J shed 3 bases, with 15 bases lying between them. The CDR3 nucleotides are TGTGCCAGCAGCCTGCGGGGTCCGGGCGACACCGGGGAGCTGTTTTTT. Protein: CASSLRGPGDTGELFF.

Many counts were recorded for this clonotype. V and J are TRBV27 and TRBJ2-1; D gene unclear. V was shortened by 6 bases and J by 8 bases, with 11 bases between the two germline ends. Germline V CDR1 and CDR2: MNHEY, SMNVEV (reference sequence). This CDR3 has 12 residues. DNA for the CDR3: TGTGCCAGCAGCCCTACTGGGGATGAGCAGTTCTTC. Translation: CASSPTGDEQFF.

This clonotype was seen ten or more times. The CDR3 coding sequence is TGTGCCAGCAGCCCCGCAAGTGCCGCCTATGAGCAGTTCTTC. Amino acids: CASSPASAAYEQFF. The chain links TRBV11-2 to TRBJ2-1; D not certain. Germline-derived CDR1 and CDR2 are SGHAT and FQNNGV. The CDR3 loop spans 14 amino acids. Trimming removed 5 bases from V and 8 bases from J, with 16 bases in between.

Ten or more counts support this clonotype. The chain links TRBV5-1 to TRBJ2-7; D may correspond to TRBD1 or TRBD2 (5 bases each). The CDR3 consists of 16 residues. Germline V lookup: CDR1 SGHRS, CDR2 YFSETQ. Deletions cut 4 bases from V and 6 bases from J, with 23 bases between. CDR3 amino acids: CASSITLGRRVLEQYF. The CDR3 coding sequence is TGCGCCAGCAGCATTACGTTGGGACGCAGGGTTCTCGAGCAGTACTTC.

This clonotype occurred many times. This sequence joins TRBV12-3 or TRBV12-4 and TRBJ2-6; 7 bases are shared with TRBD2. This CDR3 contains 17 residues. With V trimmed by 5 bases and J by 1 base, 8 bases remained unmatched. CDR3 in amino acids: CASSPTSAYSGANVLTF. CDR3 in DNA: TGTGCCAGCAGTCCTACTAGCGCGTATTCTGGGGCCAACGTCCTGACTTTC.

At least ten counts were recorded for this clonotype. The V call is TRBV7-9, the J call TRBJ2-7; 8 nucleotides align to TRBD2. This CDR3 comprises 15 residues. V was pared by 6 bases and J by 0 bases, with 7 bases of the junction left unmatched. Germline V gives CDR1 SEHNR, CDR2 FQNEAQ (reference sequence). For the CDR3, the DNA is TGTGCCAGCAGTCATAGCGGGATGAGCTCCTACGAGCAGTACTTC. Translating it yields CASSHSGMSSYEQYF.

This clonotype was counted ten times or more. The gene calls are TRBV5-5 and TRBJ2-2, with 14 positions matching TRBD2. The CDR3 runs to 19 residues. With 2 bases clipped from V and 4 bases from J, the junction kept 10 bases outside the gene matches. The V gene's germline CDR1 is SGHKS and CDR2 YYEKEE (reference sequence). The CDR3 region is CASSFSGLAGDLVTGELFF. CDR3 bases: TGTGCCAGCAGCTTTTCGGGACTAGCGGGAGATTTGGTCACCGGGGAGCTGTTTTTT.